These T cell receptor beta chains were read from a single sample in a study of resident and recirculating memory T cells in vitiligo. TCRdb's table, derived via immunoSEQ multiplex PCR, lists solely in-frame clones and lacks some. The repertoire has tens of thousands of clones, roughly nine tenths of them found once; the top ten carry roughly 5%. Sequencing used blood. The receptor set was obtained from a male donor with vitiligo. CDR3s include the opening cysteine and the closing phenylalanine or tryptophan. D genes are given only for firm matches. Part of the rows lack a size; the others show once, few, many or a class for expanded clones.

NA TRBJ1-2 NA TRBV5-1 CASSLDGRAYGYTF TGCGCCAGCAGCTTGGATGGCAGGGCCTATGGCTACACCTTC
NA TRBJ2-4 NA TRBV4-1 CASSQGGWTDKNIQYF TGCGCCAGCAGCCAAGGGGGGTGGACAGACAAAAACATTCAGTACTTC
TRBD2 TRBJ2-1 NA TRBV7-3 CASSLAGGPYNEQFF TGTGCCAGCAGCCTAGCGGGGGGGCCCTACAATGAGCAGTTCTTC
NA TRBJ2-6 NA TRBV5-8 CASTTFGTGANVLTF TGTGCCAGCACCACCTTCGGGACTGGGGCCAACGTCCTGACTTTC
NA TRBJ1-2 NA TRBV28 CASSFRGIQYERGGAGYTF TGTGCCAGCAGTTTTAGAGGAATACAGTATGAGCGAGGTGGGGCTGGCTACACCTTC
NA TRBJ1-4 NA TRBV14 CASSQVGPGTNEKLFF TGTGCCAGCAGCCAAGTGGGGCCTGGGACTAATGAAAAACTGTTTTTT
NA TRBJ2-7 NA TRBV5-1 CASSFGSTAYEQYF TGCGCCAGCAGCTTCGGGTCGACCGCCTACGAGCAGTACTTC
NA TRBJ2-3 NA TRBV30 CAWSVTPRGTDTQYF TGTGCCTGGAGTGTCACCCCCCGCGGCACAGATACGCAGTATTTT
TRBD2 TRBJ2-1 NA TRBV4-1 CASSQESGGAEDEQFF TGCGCCAGCAGCCAAGAAAGCGGGGGGGCAGAGGATGAGCAGTTCTTC
NA TRBJ1-6 many TRBV19 CASSQTGYTYNSPLHF TGTGCCAGTAGTCAGACAGGTTACACCTATAATTCACCCCTCCACTTT
TRBD1 TRBJ1-5 NA TRBV28 CASSSTGANLNQPQHF TGTGCCAGCAGTTCGACAGGGGCGAACTTAAATCAGCCCCAGCATTTT
NA TRBJ1-2 NA TRBV5-1 CASSLAGIYGYTF TGCGCCAGCAGCCTTGCAGGGATCTATGGCTACACCTTC
NA TRBJ1-1 NA TRBV6-5 CASSPQAPGWTEAFF TGTGCCAGCAGTCCACAGGCCCCAGGCTGGACTGAAGCTTTCTTT
NA TRBJ2-7 NA TRBV10-3 CAAKDGGPGYEQYF TGTGCCGCCAAGGACGGGGGGCCCGGCTACGAGCAGTACTTC
TRBD1 TRBJ1-4 NA TRBV29-1 CSVGQGARVEKLFF TGCAGCGTGGGACAGGGGGCCAGGGTTGAAAAACTGTTTTTT
NA TRBJ1-2 NA TRBV5-1 CASSLGFSWINQGGYGYTF TGCGCCAGCAGCTTGGGGTTTTCGTGGATCAATCAGGGAGGCTATGGCTACACCTTC
NA TRBJ2-3 NA TRBV11-3 CASSLAWGREESDTQYF TGTGCCAGCAGCTTAGCTTGGGGCAGGGAGGAGTCAGATACGCAGTATTTT
NA TRBJ1-1 NA TRBV7-2 CASSLLEGINAFF TGTGCCAGCAGCTTACTGGAGGGCATCAACGCTTTCTTT
TRBD1 TRBJ2-1 few TRBV6-4 CASSETGTNEQFF TGTGCCAGCAGTGAGACAGGGACCAATGAGCAGTTCTTC
NA TRBJ2-1 NA TRBV27 CATTSGTLRRNEQFF TGTGCCACCACCTCCGGGACACTGAGGCGCAATGAGCAGTTCTTC
NA TRBJ1-6 NA TRBV6-6 CASSHGTLNNSPLHF TGTGCCAGCAGCCACGGGACACTTAATAATTCACCCCTCCACTTT
NA TRBJ2-7 NA TRBV11-2 CASSQGGPLATLKSYEQYF TGTGCCAGCAGCCAAGGGGGACCGTTAGCGACCCTCAAATCCTACGAGCAGTACTTC
NA TRBJ1-6 NA TRBV4-3 CASSRFRGGNSPLHF TGCGCCAGCAGCCGATTCAGGGGAGGGAATTCACCCCTCCACTTT
TRBD1 TRBJ1-1 NA TRBV5-3 CARRPTGMNTEAFF TGTGCCAGAAGGCCGACAGGGATGAACACTGAAGCTTTCTTT
NA TRBJ1-2 NA TRBV10-3 CAISGQGGYGYTF TGTGCCATCAGTGGGCAGGGCGGCTATGGCTACACCTTC
NA TRBJ2-3 NA TRBV7-3 CASSLAVADTQYF TGTGCCAGCAGCTTGGCCGTTGCAGATACGCAGTATTTT
TRBD2 TRBJ2-5 NA TRBV7-8 CASSFGIAGPQETQYF TGTGCCAGCAGCTTCGGAATAGCGGGGCCCCAAGAGACCCAGTACTTC
TRBD1 TRBJ2-1 NA TRBV11-3 CASSLGSDREQFF TGTGCCAGCAGCTTAGGTTCGGACAGGGAGCAGTTCTTC
TRBD1 TRBJ2-1 NA TRBV29-1 CSVVYRGNEQFF TGCAGCGTTGTTTACAGGGGTAATGAGCAGTTCTTC
NA TRBJ2-7 NA TRBV6-5 CASSYGAGDYYEQYF TGTGCCAGCAGTTACGGGGCAGGGGACTATTACGAGCAGTACTTC
TRBD2 TRBJ2-7 NA TRBV6-5 CASSYEASGGIEQYF TGTGCCAGCAGTTACGAGGCTAGCGGGGGTATCGAGCAGTACTTC
NA TRBJ1-1 NA TRBV30 CAFFPSAGKWDTEAFF TGTGCCTTTTTCCCCTCCGCAGGGAAGTGGGACACTGAAGCTTTCTTT
TRBD1 TRBJ2-7 NA TRBV5-4 CASSLGQGAFYEQYF TGTGCCAGCAGCCTAGGACAGGGGGCCTTCTACGAGCAGTACTTC
NA TRBJ2-7 once TRBV7-6 CASSLAGVGSYEQYF TGTGCCAGCAGCTTAGCCGGGGTAGGCTCCTACGAGCAGTACTTC
NA TRBJ1-6 NA TRBV7-9 CASSLNRASPLHF TGTGCCAGCAGCCTAAACAGGGCCTCACCCCTCCACTTT
TRBD2 TRBJ2-5 NA TRBV9 CASSVISGGVGETQYF TGTGCCAGCAGCGTAATTTCGGGGGGAGTAGGAGAGACCCAGTACTTC
TRBD1 TRBJ2-7 few TRBV7-3 CASSRQGNPYEQYF TGTGCCAGCAGCCGACAGGGAAATCCCTACGAGCAGTACTTC
TRBD1 TRBJ2-4 NA TRBV7-2 CASSLGGTDIQYF TGTGCCAGCAGCTTAGGAGGGACAGACATTCAGTACTTC
NA TRBJ2-3 once TRBV30 CAWTVSGADTQYF TGTGCCTGGACCGTATCCGGGGCAGATACGCAGTATTTT
TRBD1 TRBJ2-2 NA TRBV27 CASSLDREPNTGELFF TGTGCCAGCAGTTTGGACAGGGAACCTAACACCGGGGAGCTGTTTTTT
NA TRBJ1-5 NA TRBV27 CASSSGSQVQHF TGTGCCAGCAGTTCCGGGTCCCAAGTTCAGCATTTT
TRBD1 TRBJ1-4 NA TRBV2 CASSAGTALHNEKLFF TGTGCCAGCAGTGCTGGGACAGCCCTACATAATGAAAAACTGTTTTTT